The clone carrying this T cell receptor (beta chain) was seen only a few times. This sample was included in a study of T cells after yellow fever vaccination. Via MiXCR, TCRdb re-called the 5' RACE reads, giving one row per CDR3 protein. The sample includes around 300,000 distinct CDR3 sequences, over 3.5% of them seen just once. This specimen was PBMCs, taken 5 days after the yellow fever booster vaccination. The origin of this receptor is a man in his late teens or twenties who received the YFV17D yellow fever vaccine.

The CDR3 region is CASSLRGRSNNEQFF. CDR3 in DNA: TGTGCCAGCAGCTTACGCGGCAGGTCAAACAATGAGCAGTTCTTC. This chain uses TRBV7-2 with TRBJ2-1; D gene ambiguous. The CDR3 is made up of 15 amino acids. Deletions cut 2 bases from V and 5 bases from J, with 13 bases between. Germline assignment: CDR1 SGHTA and CDR2 FQGNSA.